One and the same sample provided the 28 T cell receptor beta chains below, sequenced in a study of cytomegalovirus exposure and HLA in healthy donors. The PCR contained 60 Vbeta and 13 Jbeta primers. TCRdb's copy holds only in-frame clones and misses some; the assay was immunoSEQ multiplex PCR. Of under 150,000 clones in the sample, 82% were seen once. The material sequenced was PBMCs. These receptors originate from a boy aged 2 to 9 in good health and CMV-seronegative.

The chain carries TRBV5-4 and TRBJ2-7, with D tentatively TRBD1 (6 bases). Germline CDR1 reads SGHNT; CDR2 reads YYREEE (reference sequence). This CDR3 comprises 16 residues. The ends were cut back, 3 bases at V and 7 bases at J, with 23 bases in the middle. In DNA form, the CDR3 reads TGTGCCAGCAGCTCCAGCCTAGACAGGCAAGCAACTGAGCAGTACTTC. Its protein is CASSSSLDRQATEQYF.

The V call is TRBV30, the J call TRBJ1-2; D is uncertain. CDR3 size: 11 residues. Germline V lookup: CDR1 GTSNPN, CDR2 SVGIG (reference sequence). The V end was cut by 2 bases, the J end by 5 bases, with 6 bases between. CDR3 nucleotides: TGTGCCTGGAGTCACGGGTATGGCTACACCTTC. Amino acid sequence: CAWSHGYGYTF.

This clone was counted between two and nine times. The chain carries TRBV5-4 and TRBJ1-1; D gene unclear. Germline CDR1 SGHNT, CDR2 YYREEE (reference sequence). CDR3 length: 13 amino acids. V was shortened by 4 bases and J by 0 bases, with 7 bases between the two germline ends. Written as DNA, the CDR3 is TGTGCCAGCAGCCGGGATTTGAACACTGAAGCTTTCTTT. Translating gives CASSRDLNTEAFF. Drawing the rest from reference TRBV5-4 and TRBJ1-1, the complete variable domain is ETGVTQSPTHLIKTRGQQVTLRCSSQSGHNTVSWYQQALGQGPQFIFQYYREEENGRGNFPPRFSGLQFPNYSSELNVNALELDDSALYLCASSRDLNTEAFFGQGTRLTVV.

V is TRBV5-8 and J is TRBJ1-4; D perhaps matches TRBD1 (5 bases). V lost 2 bases and J lost 7, with 15 bases in between. Germline V lookup: CDR1 SGHTS, CDR2 YDEGEE. The CDR3 totals 15 residues. The CDR3 bases are TGTGCCAGCAGCTTTGGGTCAACGGGGGTTGAAAAACTGTTTTTT. This encodes CASSFGSTGVEKLFF.

The chain employs TRBV2 and TRBJ1-2; tentative D call: TRBD1 (6 bases). CDR1 SNHLY and CDR2 FYNNEI come from the germline V gene. The CDR3 is 11 residues long. V was shortened by 7 bases and J by 6 bases, with 9 bases between the two germline ends. The DNA for the CDR3 is TGTGCCAGCACGGCAGGGGATGGCTACACCTTC. Its translation: CASTAGDGYTF.

The chain has TRBV9 and TRBJ1-2; D not certain. Trimming removed 4 bases from V and 1 base from J, with 8 bases in between. There are 13 residues in the CDR3. Germline V gene sequence: CDR1 SGDLS, CDR2 YYNGEE. CDR3 DNA sequence: TGTGCCAGCAGCCCGAGTGGTAACTATGGCTACACCTTC. Amino acids: CASSPSGNYGYTF.

The V gene is TRBV5-1, the J gene TRBJ2-5, with 12 bases matching TRBD2. CDR1 and CDR2 (germline): SGHRS, YFSETQ. The J segment lost 4 bases and the V segment lost 4 bases, leaving 5 bases of the junction unmatched. The CDR3 has 15 amino acids. The CDR3 region is CASSRLAGEGETQYF. CDR3 nucleotides: TGCGCCAGCAGCAGACTAGCGGGAGAGGGAGAGACCCAGTACTTC.

The gene calls are TRBV20-1 and TRBJ2-1, with D possibly matching TRBD2 (5 bases). The germline gives CDR1 DFQATT, CDR2 SNEGSKA (reference sequence). V dropped 5 bases and J dropped 10 bases, with 12 bases sitting between them. The CDR3 totals 11 residues. The CDR3, as DNA: TGCAGTGCTCCAATTTTAGCGGAGCAGTTCTTC. Translation: CSAPILAEQFF.

The V and J genes are TRBV4-1 and TRBJ1-3; D may be TRBD1 (5 bases). The CDR3 is 14 amino acids. Germline V CDR1 and CDR2: MGHRA, YSYEKL. V dropped 6 bases and J dropped 3 bases, with 12 bases sitting between them. This CDR3 reads CASSTAGFGNTIYF. CDR3 bases: TGCGCCAGCAGTACGGCAGGGTTTGGAAACACCATATATTTT.

The chain combines TRBV9 with TRBJ2-2, with a tentative D call TRBD2 (5 bases). V was clipped by 4 bases and J by 4 bases, with 20 bases between them. Germline assignment: CDR1 SGDLS and CDR2 YYNGEE. This CDR3 is built from 17 residues. DNA for the CDR3: TGTGCCAGCAGCTTTCAGGACCAGCGTGGAGGCACCGGGGAGCTGTTTTTT. This sequence encodes CASSFQDQRGGTGELFF.

The chain links TRBV25-1 to TRBJ2-4, with 8 bases lining up with TRBD1. With 4 bases clipped from V and 8 bases from J, the junction kept 4 bases outside the gene matches. The V gene's germline CDR1 is MGHDK and CDR2 SYGVNS. The CDR3 loop spans 13 amino acids. In DNA form, the CDR3 reads TGTGCCAGCAGTGGGGCGACAGGGGACATTCAGTACTTC. Its protein is CASSGATGDIQYF.

The V and J genes are TRBV6-7 and TRBJ1-1; D is perhaps TRBD1 (6 bases). TRBV6-7 is designated an ORF whose function remains uncertain. V was clipped by 6 bases and J by 1 base, with 12 bases between them. This CDR3 is built from 14 residues. The CDR3 here is CASRQDRGNTEAFF. The CDR3 DNA is TGTGCCAGCAGACAGGACAGAGGGAACACTGAAGCTTTCTTT.

This chain connects TRBV4-3 to TRBJ2-1; a weak D match, TRBD2 (6 bases). Trimming stripped 0 bases from V and 3 bases from J, with 9 bases between. The germline V gene has CDR1 LGHNA and CDR2 YSLEER. The CDR3 is 15 residues long. As DNA, the CDR3 is TGCGCCAGCAGCCAAGATTGGGGAGGCTACAATGAGCAGTTCTTC. This codes for CASSQDWGGYNEQFF.

This sequence joins TRBV30 and TRBJ1-4; D unresolved. The CDR3 sequence is 17 residues long. V gave up 2 bases and J gave up 5 bases, with 21 bases separating them. Germline V lookup: CDR1 GTSNPN, CDR2 SVGIG (reference sequence). The CDR3 DNA is TGTGCCTGGAGTAGGACGGGCCCTCTCGGGAGGAATGAAAAACTGTTTTTT. Translated, it gives CAWSRTGPLGRNEKLFF.

CDR3 sequence reads: CASSVTSGRAYEQYV. Here the CDR3 DNA reads TGTGCCAGCAGTGTAACTAGCGGGAGGGCCTACGAGCAGTACGTC. This chain uses TRBV21-1 with TRBJ2-7; the DNA was not compared with TRBD2, the D call given in the table. TRBV21-1 is described as a pseudogene. This CDR3 comprises 15 residues.

The table lists this clone with a few counts. The V and J genes are TRBV7-6 and TRBJ1-2; D is ambiguous. The CDR3 is 14 residues long. CDR1 and CDR2 (germline): SGHVS, FNYEAQ. Trimming stripped 11 bases from V and 2 bases from J, with 18 bases between. The CDR3 DNA is TGTGCCGGCCCACACGGGAGGGCAAACTATGGCTACACCTTC. Encoded protein: CAGPHGRANYGYTF.

The chain uses TRBV21-1 and TRBJ1-1; the table's D call, TRBD1, was not checked against the DNA. TRBV21-1 is classified as a pseudogene. This CDR3 region has 15 residues. This chain's CDR3 is CASSKEQGSNTEAFF. For the CDR3, the DNA is TGTGCCAGCAGCAAAGAGCAGGGGTCGAACACTGAAGCTTTCTTT.

The rearrangement joins TRBV12-2 to TRBJ2-7; the DNA was not compared with TRBD1, the D call given in the table. TRBV12-2 is recorded as a pseudogene. There are 13 residues in the CDR3. The CDR3, as DNA: TGTGCAAGTCGCTTAGGGACAGGGGGCGAGCAGTACGTC. This encodes CASRLGTGGEQYV.

The table lists this clone with a few counts. The V gene is TRBV6-1, the J gene TRBJ2-1; 8 nucleotides align to TRBD1. The CDR3 covers 15 residues. Losses at the gene ends were 7 bases for V and 4 bases for J; bases not matched to a gene: 9. Per the germline V gene, CDR1 is MNHNS and CDR2 is SASEGT. Here the CDR3 reads CASTPTGEVYNEQFF. The CDR3 DNA reads as TGTGCCAGCACTCCGACAGGGGAGGTTTACAATGAGCAGTTCTTC.

The chain carries TRBV29-1 and TRBJ2-5, with TRBD1 identical over 7 bases. The J call could be wrong; TRBJ2-7 is a better fit for the DNA end. The CDR3 contains 15 residues. Per germline, CDR1 SQVTM and CDR2 ANQGSEA. CDR3 sequence: CSVGSTTGSVHEQYF. The DNA of the CDR3 is TGCAGCGTTGGTTCAACGACAGGGAGTGTCCACGAGCAGTACTTC.

This chain uses TRBV27 with TRBJ2-2; D call uncertain. The CDR3 is 17 residues long. The V gene lost 2 bases and the J gene lost 0 bases, with 13 bases spanning the gap. Germline loops: CDR1 MNHEY, CDR2 SMNVEV (reference sequence). The CDR3 nucleotides read TGTGCCAGCAGTTTAGACCCCCACAGAACGAACACCGGGGAGCTGTTTTTT. It specifies CASSLDPHRTNTGELFF.

The V and J genes are TRBV4-1 and TRBJ2-5; 11 bases align to TRBD2. Germline CDR1 is MGHRA and CDR2 is YSYEKL. The V and J ends lost 4 bases and 3 bases, in that order; junction bases with no gene match: 10. The length of the CDR3 is 17 residues. CDR3 sequence: CASSPWTSGRIKETQYF. The CDR3 bases are TGCGCCAGCAGCCCTTGGACTAGCGGGCGAATAAAAGAGACCCAGTACTTC.

This clone was recorded only once. The chain links TRBV25-1 to TRBJ2-2; 7 nucleotides line up with TRBD1. Germline-derived CDR1 and CDR2 are MGHDK and SYGVNS. The CDR3 extends over 16 amino acids. V shed 1 base and J 1 base; nucleotides not matched to a gene: 3. CDR3 loop: CASSELRQGNTGELFF. The CDR3 nucleotides are TGTGCCAGCAGTGAATTGCGACAGGGGAACACCGGGGAGCTGTTTTTT.

The chain joins TRBV5-5 to TRBJ1-2, with a possible D match to TRBD1 (5 bases). This CDR3 comprises 15 residues. V shed 0 bases and J shed 0 bases, with 9 bases lying between them. The germline gives CDR1 SGHKS, CDR2 YYEKEE (reference sequence). The CDR3 region has the DNA TGTGCCAGCAGCTTGGAAACAGGAGCTAACTATGGCTACACCTTC. Translated: CASSLETGANYGYTF.

The count of this clone is one. The rearrangement joins TRBV10-3 to TRBJ2-1, with 9 bases aligning to TRBD2. Per germline, CDR1 ENHRY and CDR2 SYGVKD. Unmatched junction bases numbered 5, after V lost 2 bases and J lost 0 bases. The CDR3 spans 17 residues. In nucleotides, the CDR3 is TGTGCCATCAGTGAGAGTAGTAGCGGGAGCTCCTACAATGAGCAGTTCTTC. It translates to CAISESSSGSSYNEQFF.

The rearrangement uses TRBV4-3 and TRBJ2-2, with 7 positions matching TRBD1. After removal of 0 bases from V and 5 bases from J, the junction contained 3 bases not matched to a gene. This CDR3 is built from 15 residues. CDR1 is LGHNA, CDR2 YSLEER, per germline. The CDR3 nucleotides are TGCGCCAGCAGCCAAGAGGTCAGGGGGACCGGGGAGCTGTTTTTT. It yields the protein CASSQEVRGTGELFF.

The gene calls are TRBV30 and TRBJ2-5; D is uncertain. The CDR3 is 13 residues long. The V end was cut by 2 bases, the J end by 0 bases, with 7 bases between. CDR1 GTSNPN and CDR2 SVGIG come from the germline V gene (reference sequence). Here the CDR3 DNA reads TGTGCCTGGAGTCGGGTGAACCAAGAGACCCAGTACTTC. Encoded protein: CAWSRVNQETQYF.

Worth noting for this clone: This CDR3 is also generated by other DNA sequences in the sample. The chain uses TRBV7-2 and TRBJ2-7; tentative D call: TRBD2 (5 bases). V was trimmed by 5 bases and J by 1 base, leaving 15 bases between them. Germline V gives CDR1 SGHTA, CDR2 FQGNSA. This CDR3 is 15 amino acids long. The CDR3 DNA reads TGTGCCAGCAGCCCCAGGACTGGCTCTTCCTACGAGCAGTACTTC. Encoded protein: CASSPRTGSSYEQYF.